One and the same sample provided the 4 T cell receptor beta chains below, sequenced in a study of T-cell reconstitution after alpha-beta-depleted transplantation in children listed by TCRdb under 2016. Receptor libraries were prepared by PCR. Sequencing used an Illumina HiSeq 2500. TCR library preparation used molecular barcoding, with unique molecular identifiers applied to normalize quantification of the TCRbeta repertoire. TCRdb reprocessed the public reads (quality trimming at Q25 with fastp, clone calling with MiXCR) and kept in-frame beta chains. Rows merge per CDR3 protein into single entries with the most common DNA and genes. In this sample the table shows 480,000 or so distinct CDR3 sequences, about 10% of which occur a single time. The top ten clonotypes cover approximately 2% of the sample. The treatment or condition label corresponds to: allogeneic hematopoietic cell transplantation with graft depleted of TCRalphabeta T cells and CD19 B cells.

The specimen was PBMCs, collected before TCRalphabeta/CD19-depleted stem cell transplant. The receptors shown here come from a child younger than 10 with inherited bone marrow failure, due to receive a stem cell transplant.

The CDR3 reads CASSPVGLADFTDTQYF. The CDR3 nucleotides are TGCGCCAGCAGCCCCGTAGGACTAGCTGATTTCACAGATACGCAGTATTTT. This rearrangement joins TRBV4-3 to TRBJ2-3, with 8 bases fitting TRBD2. The CDR3 loop spans 17 amino acids. Per germline, CDR1 LGHNA and CDR2 YSLEER. V was pared by 4 bases and J by 2 bases, with 11 bases of the junction left unmatched.

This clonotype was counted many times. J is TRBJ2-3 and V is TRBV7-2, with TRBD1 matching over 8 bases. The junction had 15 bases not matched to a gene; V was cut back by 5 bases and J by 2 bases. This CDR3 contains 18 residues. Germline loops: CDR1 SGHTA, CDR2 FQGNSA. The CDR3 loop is CASSPRALDRGNTDTQYF. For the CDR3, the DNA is TGTGCCAGCAGCCCAAGGGCGTTAGACAGGGGCAACACAGATACGCAGTATTTT.

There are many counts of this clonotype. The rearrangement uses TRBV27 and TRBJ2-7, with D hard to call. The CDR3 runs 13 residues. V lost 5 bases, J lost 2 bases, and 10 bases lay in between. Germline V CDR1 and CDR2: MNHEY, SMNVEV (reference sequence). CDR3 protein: CASSPFPPYEQYF. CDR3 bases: TGTGCCAGCAGTCCCTTCCCCCCCTACGAGCAGTACTTC.

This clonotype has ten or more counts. CDR3 region: CASLRGSQETQYF. Here the CDR3 DNA reads TGTGCCAGCCTTCGGGGTAGCCAAGAGACCCAGTACTTC. The gene calls are TRBV13 and TRBJ2-5; D is possibly TRBD2 (5 bases). Trimming took off 8 bases at V and 1 base at J, with 11 bases between the two ends. The length of the CDR3 is 13 residues. CDR1 and CDR2 from the germline V gene are PRHDT and FYEKMQ (reference sequence).